This T cell receptor beta chain was observed in a study of OX40 agonist ivuxolimab in advanced cancers. Background on the study: Partial responses were achieved by three patients, one with hepatocellular carcinoma and two with cutaneous melanoma. Study-wide results and caveats: More expanded clones were seen, on average, in CD8+ T cells than in CD4+. Some patients without response likewise showed low normalized clonal expansion. Clonal expansion was seen in CD4+ and CD8+ blood T cells by week 6 at 0.1 to 3.0 mg/kg.

V was trimmed by 2 bases and J by 5 bases, leaving 18 bases between them. Germline V gene lookup returns CDR1 MDHEN and CDR2 SYDVKM. The CDR3 totals 16 residues. The repertoire was sequenced with immunoSEQ multiplex PCR; TCRdb's copy has only in-frame clones and lacks some. Here the sample spans some 10,000 clones, under 90% being singletons. As concerns this clone: Its specificity is unknown.

This clonotype originated in an adult with an advanced solid tumor such as melanoma, head and neck, liver or kidney cancer. Sequenced material: CD4+ or CD8+ T cells sorted from blood, taken in a trial of the OX40 agonist ivuxolimab. V usage is TRBV28 and J usage is TRBJ2-5; D may correspond to TRBD1 or TRBD2 (6 bases each). CDR3 loop: CASSLEQGRPAETQYF. CDR3 in DNA: TGTGCCAGCAGTTTAGAGCAGGGGAGGCCTGCGGAGACCCAGTACTTC.